This T cell receptor beta chain was captured in a study of T cell clones after liver transplantation. Study overall: TCRbeta sequencing after a pre-transplant mixed lymphocyte reaction identified graft-donor-reactive clones, later tracked in post-transplant blood. Three of eight recipients were HCV-positive; others had non-autoimmune, non-viral indications. Tolerance: complete withdrawal held at least one year, liver enzymes staying within twice normal.

This CDR3 region has 12 residues. Germline values: CDR1 SNHLY, CDR2 FYNNEI. V lost 6 bases, J lost 6 bases, and 11 bases lay in between. General study points: Donor-reactive sequences fell more than third party-reactive ones, suggesting partial deletion.

Regarding this clone: Its target is not known.

The method was immunoSEQ multiplex PCR; TCRdb's version includes in-frame clones alone and lacks a portion of them. This sample has 75,000 to 95,000 clones, with less than 85% found just once. This specimen consisted of CD4+ T cells from blood, obtained at the 22-month timepoint. This receptor was taken from a human patient who received a liver transplant. The graft donor may be the source of some T cells. The gene calls are TRBV2 and TRBJ1-2; a possible D gene is TRBD1 (6 bases). Here the CDR3 reads CASRFTGNGYTF. In nucleotides, the CDR3 is TGTGCCAGCAGATTTACAGGGAATGGCTACACCTTC.